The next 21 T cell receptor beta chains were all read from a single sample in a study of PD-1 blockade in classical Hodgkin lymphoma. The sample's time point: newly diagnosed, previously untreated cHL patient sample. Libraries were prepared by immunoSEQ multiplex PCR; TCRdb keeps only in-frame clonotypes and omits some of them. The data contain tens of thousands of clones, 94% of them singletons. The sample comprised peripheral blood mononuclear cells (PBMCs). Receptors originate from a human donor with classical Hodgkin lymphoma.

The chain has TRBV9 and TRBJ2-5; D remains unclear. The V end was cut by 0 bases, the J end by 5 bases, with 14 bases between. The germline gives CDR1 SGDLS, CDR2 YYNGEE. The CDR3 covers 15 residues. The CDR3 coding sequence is TGTGCCAGCAGCGTAGCGCCCACGTCGAGGGAGACCCAGTACTTC. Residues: CASSVAPTSRETQYF.

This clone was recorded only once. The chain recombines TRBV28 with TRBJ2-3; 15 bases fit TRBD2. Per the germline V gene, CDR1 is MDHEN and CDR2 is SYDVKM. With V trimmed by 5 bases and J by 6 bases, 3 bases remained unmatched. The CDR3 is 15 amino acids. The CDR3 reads CASSPGTSGGDTQYF. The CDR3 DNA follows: TGTGCCAGCAGTCCGGGGACTAGCGGGGGGGATACGCAGTATTTT.

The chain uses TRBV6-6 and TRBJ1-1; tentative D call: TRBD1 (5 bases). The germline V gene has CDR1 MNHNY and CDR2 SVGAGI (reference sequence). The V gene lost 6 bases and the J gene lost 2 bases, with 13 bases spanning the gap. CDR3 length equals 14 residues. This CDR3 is CASSARQPNTEAFF. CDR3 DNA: TGTGCCAGCAGCGCCCGACAGCCTAACACTGAAGCTTTCTTT.

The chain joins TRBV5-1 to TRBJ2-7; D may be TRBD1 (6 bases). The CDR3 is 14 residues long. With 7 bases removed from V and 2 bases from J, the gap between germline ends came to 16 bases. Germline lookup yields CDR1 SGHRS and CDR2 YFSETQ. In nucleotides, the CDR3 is TGCGCCAGCCGTATGGGGCAGGGGACCTACGAGCAGTACTTC. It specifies CASRMGQGTYEQYF.

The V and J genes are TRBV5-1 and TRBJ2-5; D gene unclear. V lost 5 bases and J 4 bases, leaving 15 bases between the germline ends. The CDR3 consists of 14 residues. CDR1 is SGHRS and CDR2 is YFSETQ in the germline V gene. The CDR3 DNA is TGCGCCAGCAGTGAGTGGGTAAACGGAGAGACCCAGTACTTC. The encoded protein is CASSEWVNGETQYF.

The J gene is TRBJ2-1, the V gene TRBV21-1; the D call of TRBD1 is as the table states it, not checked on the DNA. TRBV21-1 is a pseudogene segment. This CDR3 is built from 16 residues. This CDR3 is CARSPDRKSSYNEQFF. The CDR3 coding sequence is TGTGCCAGGAGCCCCGACAGAAAGAGCTCCTACAATGAGCAGTTCTTC.

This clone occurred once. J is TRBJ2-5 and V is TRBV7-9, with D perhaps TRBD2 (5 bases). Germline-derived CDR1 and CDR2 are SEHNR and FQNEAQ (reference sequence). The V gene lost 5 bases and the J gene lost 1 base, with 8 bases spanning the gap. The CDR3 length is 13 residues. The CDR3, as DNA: TGTGCCAGCAGCCCGGACTTCCAAGAGACCCAGTACTTC. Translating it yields CASSPDFQETQYF.

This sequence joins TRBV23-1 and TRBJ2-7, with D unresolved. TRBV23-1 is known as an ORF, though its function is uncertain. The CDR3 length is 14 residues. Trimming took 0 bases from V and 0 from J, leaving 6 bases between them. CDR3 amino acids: CASSQSSHSYEQYF. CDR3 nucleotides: TGCGCCAGCAGTCAATCCTCCCACTCCTACGAGCAGTACTTC.

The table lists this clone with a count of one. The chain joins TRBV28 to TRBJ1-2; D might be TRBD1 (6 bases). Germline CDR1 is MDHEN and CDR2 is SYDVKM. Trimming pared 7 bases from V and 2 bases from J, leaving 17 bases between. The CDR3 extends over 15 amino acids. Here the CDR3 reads CASTLRGGANYGYTF. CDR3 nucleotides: TGTGCCAGCACCCTCCGGGGGGGGGCAAACTATGGCTACACCTTC.

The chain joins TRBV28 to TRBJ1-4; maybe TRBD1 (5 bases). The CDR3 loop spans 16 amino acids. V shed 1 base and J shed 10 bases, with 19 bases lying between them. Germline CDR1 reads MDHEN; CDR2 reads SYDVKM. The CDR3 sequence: CASSLSSGTLQGKLFF. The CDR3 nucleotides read TGTGCCAGCAGTTTATCCTCCGGGACGCTTCAGGGAAAACTGTTTTTT.

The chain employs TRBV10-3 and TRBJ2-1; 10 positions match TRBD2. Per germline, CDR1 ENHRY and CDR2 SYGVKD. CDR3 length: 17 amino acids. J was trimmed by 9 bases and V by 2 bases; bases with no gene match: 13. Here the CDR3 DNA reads TGTGCCATCAGTGAGCCCCGGCTAGCGGGGGAGAGTGGTGAGCAGTTCTTC. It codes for CAISEPRLAGESGEQFF.

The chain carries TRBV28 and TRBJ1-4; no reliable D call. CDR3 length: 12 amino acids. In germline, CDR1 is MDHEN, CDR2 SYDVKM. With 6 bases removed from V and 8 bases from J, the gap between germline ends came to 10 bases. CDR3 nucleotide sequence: TGTGCCAGCAGGACCTCAGGAGAAAAACTGTTTTTT. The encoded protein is CASRTSGEKLFF.

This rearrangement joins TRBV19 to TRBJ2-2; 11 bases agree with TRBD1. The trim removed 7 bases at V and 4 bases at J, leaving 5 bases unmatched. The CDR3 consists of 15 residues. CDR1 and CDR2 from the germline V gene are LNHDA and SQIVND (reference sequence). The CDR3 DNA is TGTGCCAGTATCACTGGGACAGGGGGCACCGGGGAGCTGTTTTTT. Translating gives CASITGTGGTGELFF.

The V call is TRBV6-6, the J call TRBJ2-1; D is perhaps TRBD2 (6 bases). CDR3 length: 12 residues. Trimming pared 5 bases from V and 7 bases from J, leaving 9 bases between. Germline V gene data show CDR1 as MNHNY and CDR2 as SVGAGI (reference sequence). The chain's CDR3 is CASSPGSNEQFF. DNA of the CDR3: TGTGCCAGCAGTCCCGGGAGTAATGAGCAGTTCTTC.

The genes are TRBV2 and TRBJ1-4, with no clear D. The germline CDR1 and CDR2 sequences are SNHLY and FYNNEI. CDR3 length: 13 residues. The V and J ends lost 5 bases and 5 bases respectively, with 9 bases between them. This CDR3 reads CASSKGTNEKLFF. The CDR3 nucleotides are TGTGCCAGCAGTAAGGGAACGAATGAAAAACTGTTTTTT.

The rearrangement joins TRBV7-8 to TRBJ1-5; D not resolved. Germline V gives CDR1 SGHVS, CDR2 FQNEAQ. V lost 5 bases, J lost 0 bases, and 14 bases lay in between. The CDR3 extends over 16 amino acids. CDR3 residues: CASSPPLGLSNQPQHF. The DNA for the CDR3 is TGTGCCAGCAGCCCGCCCCTAGGCCTTAGCAATCAGCCCCAGCATTTT.

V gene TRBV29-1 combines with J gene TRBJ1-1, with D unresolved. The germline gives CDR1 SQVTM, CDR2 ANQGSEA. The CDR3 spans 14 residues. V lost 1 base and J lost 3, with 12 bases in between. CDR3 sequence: CSVEVRASDTEAFF. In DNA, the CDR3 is TGCAGCGTTGAAGTTAGGGCCTCGGACACTGAAGCTTTCTTT.

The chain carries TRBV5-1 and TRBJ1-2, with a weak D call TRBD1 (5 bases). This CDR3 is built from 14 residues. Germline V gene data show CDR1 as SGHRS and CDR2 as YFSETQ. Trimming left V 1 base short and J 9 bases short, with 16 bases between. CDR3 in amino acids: CASSLQGPSRSYTF. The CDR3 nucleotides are TGCGCCAGCAGCTTGCAGGGACCGAGTAGAAGCTACACCTTC.

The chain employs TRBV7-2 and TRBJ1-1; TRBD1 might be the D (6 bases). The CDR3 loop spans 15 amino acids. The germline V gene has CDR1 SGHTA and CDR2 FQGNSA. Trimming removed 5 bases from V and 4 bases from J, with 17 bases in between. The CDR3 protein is CASSQTVGGLTEAFF. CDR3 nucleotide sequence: TGTGCCAGCAGCCAAACGGTTGGGGGGCTCACTGAAGCTTTCTTT.

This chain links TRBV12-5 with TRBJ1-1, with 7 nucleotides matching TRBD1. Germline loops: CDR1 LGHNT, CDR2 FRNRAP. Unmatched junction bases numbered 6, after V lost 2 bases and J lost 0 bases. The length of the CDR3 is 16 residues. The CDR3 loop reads CASGLLGQTMNTEAFF. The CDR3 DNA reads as TGTGCTAGTGGTTTGTTGGGACAGACCATGAACACTGAAGCTTTCTTT.

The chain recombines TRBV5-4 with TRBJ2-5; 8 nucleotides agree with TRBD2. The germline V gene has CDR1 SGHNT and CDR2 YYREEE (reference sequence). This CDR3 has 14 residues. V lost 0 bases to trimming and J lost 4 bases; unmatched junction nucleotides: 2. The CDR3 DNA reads TGTGCCAGCAGCTTGGGGGGGACTAGAGAGACCCAGTACTTC. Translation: CASSLGGTRETQYF.